This T cell receptor (beta chain) was captured by sequencing in a study of CD8 T cells in Susac syndrome. Findings and caveats of the study: By the study's own acknowledgment, its TCR sequencing and HLA analysis included relatively few individuals.

Healthy donors served as age- and sex-matched controls. A note on this clonotype: As yet, its antigen is unknown.

An input of 0.5 to 1 ug of RNA was subjected to reverse transcription using random hexamers. The authors amplified TCR beta CDR3 across 54 Vbeta and 13 Jbeta using immunoSEQ multiplex PCR. TCRdb re-analysed the immunoSEQ multiplex PCR reads in MiXCR, keeping a single row per CDR3 protein. The profile shows around 200,000 distinct CDR3 sequences, 85% to 95% of them singletons. The sequencing sample was made of CD4+ T cells from PBMCs. This clonotype was obtained from a human donor in good health.

CDR3 in DNA: TGTGCCAGCAGTGACGACGTGGGCCGGGATACGCAGTATTTT. This encodes CASSDDVGRDTQYF. The V call is TRBV6-4, the J call TRBJ2-3; D not resolved. This CDR3 has 14 residues. Germline V lookup: CDR1 MRHNA, CDR2 SNTAGT. V was pared by 2 bases and J by 6 bases, with 12 bases between.